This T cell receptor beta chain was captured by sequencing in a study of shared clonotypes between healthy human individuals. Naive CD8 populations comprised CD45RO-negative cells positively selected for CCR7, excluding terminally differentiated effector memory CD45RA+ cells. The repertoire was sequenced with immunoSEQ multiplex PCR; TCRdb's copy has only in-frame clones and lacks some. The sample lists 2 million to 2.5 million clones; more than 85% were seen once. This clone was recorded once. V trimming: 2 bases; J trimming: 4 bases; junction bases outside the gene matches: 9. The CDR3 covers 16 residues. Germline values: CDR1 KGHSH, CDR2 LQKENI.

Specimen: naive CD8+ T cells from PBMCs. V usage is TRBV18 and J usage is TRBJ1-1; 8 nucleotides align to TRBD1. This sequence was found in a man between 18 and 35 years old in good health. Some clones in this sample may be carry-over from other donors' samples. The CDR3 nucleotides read TGTGCCAGCTCACCAGAGGGTACAGGGGGAATCACTGAAGCTTTCTTT. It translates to CASSPEGTGGITEAFF. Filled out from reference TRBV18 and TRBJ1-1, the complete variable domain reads NAGVMQNPRHLVRRRGQEARLRCSPMKGHSHVYWYRQLPEEGLKFMVYLQKENIIDESGMPKERFSAEFPKEGPSILRIQQVVRGDSAAYFCASSPEGTGGITEAFFGQGTRLTVV.